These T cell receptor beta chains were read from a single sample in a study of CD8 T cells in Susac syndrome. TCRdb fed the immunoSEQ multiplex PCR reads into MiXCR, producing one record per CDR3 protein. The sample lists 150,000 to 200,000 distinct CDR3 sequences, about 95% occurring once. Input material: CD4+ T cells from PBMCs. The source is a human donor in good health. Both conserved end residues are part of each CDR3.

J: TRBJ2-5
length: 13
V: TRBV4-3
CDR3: CASSQGYQETQYF

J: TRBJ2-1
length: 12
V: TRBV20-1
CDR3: CSAPTISDEQFF

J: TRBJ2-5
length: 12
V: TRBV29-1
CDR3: CSVEGARGAQYF

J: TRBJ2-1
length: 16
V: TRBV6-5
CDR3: CASSYGGLAGGNEQFF

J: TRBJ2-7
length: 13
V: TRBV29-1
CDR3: CSAEGEIPYEQYF

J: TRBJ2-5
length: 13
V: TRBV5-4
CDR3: CASSSRKQETQYF

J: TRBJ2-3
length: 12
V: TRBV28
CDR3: CASMGAGDTQYF

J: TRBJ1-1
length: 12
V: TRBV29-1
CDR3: CSVSSLNTEAFF

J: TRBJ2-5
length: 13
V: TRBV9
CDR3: CASSSSRSETQYF

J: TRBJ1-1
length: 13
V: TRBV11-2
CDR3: CASSPEGRREAFF

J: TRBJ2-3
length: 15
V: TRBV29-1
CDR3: CSAGTSGISTDTQYF

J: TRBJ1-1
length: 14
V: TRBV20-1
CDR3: CSARDSLRGSEAFF

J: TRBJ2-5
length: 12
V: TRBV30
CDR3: CAWGQTQETQYF

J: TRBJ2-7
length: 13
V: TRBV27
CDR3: CASSFAGGYEQYF

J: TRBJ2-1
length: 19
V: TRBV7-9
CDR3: CASSLVDLRRGWGRNEQFF

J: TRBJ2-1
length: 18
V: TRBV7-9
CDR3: CASSLGLAGGSSYNEQFF

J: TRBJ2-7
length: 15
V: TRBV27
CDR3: CASSRNYGQGYEQYF

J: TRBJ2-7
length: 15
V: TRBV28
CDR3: CASSPPTSGRNEQYF

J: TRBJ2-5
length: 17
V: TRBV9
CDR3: CASSVGAAGGGEETQYF

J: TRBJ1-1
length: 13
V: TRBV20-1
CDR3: CSAWTVLYTEAFF

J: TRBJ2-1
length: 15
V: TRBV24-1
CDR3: CATRPSGRVYNEQFF

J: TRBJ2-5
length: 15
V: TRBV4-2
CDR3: CASSRTSGVRETQYF

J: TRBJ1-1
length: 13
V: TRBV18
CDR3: CASSPQTGTEAFF

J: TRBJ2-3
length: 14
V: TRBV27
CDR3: CASSWAGFTDTQYF

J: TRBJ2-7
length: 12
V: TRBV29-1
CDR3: CSVTSGGYEQYF

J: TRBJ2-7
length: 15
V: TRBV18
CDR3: CASSPGLAGGGEQYF

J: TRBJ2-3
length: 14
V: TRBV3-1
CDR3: CASSLRTGSDTQYF

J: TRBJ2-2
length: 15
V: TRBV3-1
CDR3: CASRPGTGDTGELFF

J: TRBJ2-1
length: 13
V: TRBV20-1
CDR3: CSASGLAGWEQFF

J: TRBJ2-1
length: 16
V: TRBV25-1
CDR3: CASSELAPLGYNEQFF

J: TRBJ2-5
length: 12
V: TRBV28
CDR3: CATRLDGGTQYF

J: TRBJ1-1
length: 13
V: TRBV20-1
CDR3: CSASPSPNTEAFF

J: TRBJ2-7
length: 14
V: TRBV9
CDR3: CASSAGTGVHEQYF

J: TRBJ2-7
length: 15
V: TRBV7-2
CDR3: CASSLEAGGTYEQYF

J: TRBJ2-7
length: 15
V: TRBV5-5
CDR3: CASSLLAGDSYEQYF

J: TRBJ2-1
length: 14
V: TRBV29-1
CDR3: CSASGPGVRNEQFF